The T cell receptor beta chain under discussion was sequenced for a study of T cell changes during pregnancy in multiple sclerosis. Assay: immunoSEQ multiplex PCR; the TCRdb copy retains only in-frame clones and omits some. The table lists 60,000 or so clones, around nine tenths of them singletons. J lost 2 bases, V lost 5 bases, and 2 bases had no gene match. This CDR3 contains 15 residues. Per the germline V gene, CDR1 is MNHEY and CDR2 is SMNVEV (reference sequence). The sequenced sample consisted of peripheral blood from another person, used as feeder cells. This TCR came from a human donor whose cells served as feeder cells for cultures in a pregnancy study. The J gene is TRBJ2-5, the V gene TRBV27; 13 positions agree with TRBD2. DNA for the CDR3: TGTGCCAGCAGTCCGACTAGCGGGGGGCAAGAGACCCAGTACTTC. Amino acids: CASSPTSGGQETQYF.